Included here is one TCR beta chain sequence, with context. The data were produced by immunoSEQ multiplex PCR, yet TCRdb's version contains in-frame clones alone and is incomplete. The table shows tens of thousands of clones, with over 80% occurring only once. In germline, CDR1 is GTSNPN, CDR2 SVGIG (reference sequence). The CDR3 is made up of 12 amino acids. V lost 5 bases to trimming and J lost 4 bases, with 12 bases between them. The data were obtained in a study of OX40 agonist ivuxolimab in advanced cancers. The specimen comprised CD4+ or CD8+ T cells sorted from blood, sampled in a trial of the OX40 agonist ivuxolimab. The chain combines TRBV30 with TRBJ2-7; the D call may be TRBD1 or TRBD2 (7 bases each). The sequence was obtained from an adult with an advanced solid tumor such as melanoma, head and neck, liver or kidney cancer. In DNA form, the CDR3 reads TGTGCCTGGCAGGGGGGGGAATACGAGCAGTACTTC. It encodes CAWQGGEYEQYF. Drawing the rest from reference TRBV30 and TRBJ2-7, the complete variable domain is SQTIHQWPATLVQPVGSPLSLECTVEGTSNPNLYWYRQAAGRGLQLLFYSVGIGQISSEVPQNLSASRPQDRQFILSSKKLLLSDSGFYLCAWQGGEYEQYFGPGTRLTVT.